The sequence of this TCR beta chain was determined in a study of neurological immune-mediated disorders. This clonotype showed up many times. Its antigen is currently unknown. Study observations and caveats: Expanded clones shared no CDR3 amino acid sequences across subjects, suggesting private repertoires in all groups. While HTLV-1-associated myelopathy showed the greatest TCR clonal expansion, multiple sclerosis showed the least, falling below healthy controls.

It was by 5'RACE with 10-nucleotide random UMIs that the cDNA was made. Over 200 million TCR-beta sequences, together covering 15-18 subjects, were produced by every individual sequencing run that was carried out. Each CDR3 protein gets one entry after TCRdb re-called the 5' RACE reads with MiXCR. There are under 80,000 distinct CDR3 sequences in the sample; about 9.7% occur only once, and 1.5% to 2% lies in the top ten. V lost 6 bases to trimming and J lost 8 bases, with 16 bases between them. This CDR3 comprises 13 residues. CDR1 is LNHNV and CDR2 is YYDKDF in the germline V gene (reference sequence).

The sequenced sample consisted of PBMCs. The source is a man aged 50 to 59 in good health. The V and J genes are TRBV15 and TRBJ1-2; tentative D call: TRBD1 (5 bases). The DNA for the CDR3 is TGTGCCACCAGGGTCCAGGGAAGTAACGGCTACACCTTC. This translates into CATRVQGSNGYTF.